The T cell receptor (beta chain) under discussion was sequenced for a study of cytomegalovirus exposure and HLA in healthy donors. Study-level points and caveats: Among TCR beta chains, those listed as cytomegalovirus-associated numbered around 160. According to a later analysis, donors in an Asian-associated ancestry cluster reportedly had fewer N-insertions than the approximately 670-donor mean.

A single count supports this clone. The antigen is not known. The CDR3 runs to 14 residues. Trimming removed 5 bases from V and 3 bases from J, with 14 bases in between. Germline loops: CDR1 MNHEY, CDR2 SMNVEV (reference sequence). The PCR contained 60 Vbeta and 13 Jbeta primers. The repertoire was sequenced with immunoSEQ multiplex PCR; TCRdb's copy has only in-frame clones and lacks some. This sample has about 93,000 clones, with around 84% found just once. V and J are TRBV27 and TRBJ2-7; no firm D call. The source material was PBMCs. This receptor was identified in a woman in her thirties or forties in good health and CMV-seronegative. CDR3 sequence (DNA): TGTGCCAGCAGTCCCACGAGAGCCGGCTACGAGCAGTACTTC. Residues: CASSPTRAGYEQYF.